The table lists the clone carrying this T cell receptor (beta chain) with a few counts. Its antigen is not identified. The sample belongs to a study of early T cells in non-severe SARS-CoV-2 infection. Across the study: It was bulk RNA from unsorted whole blood that was sequenced, and the chains were unpaired.

Broader study findings: CD4 and private specificities were missed by VDJdb matching, which favored anti-spike CD8 responses.

In the library, individual cDNA molecules carried attached unique molecular identifiers. MiXCR, applied by TCRdb to the 5' RACE reads, yields one record per CDR3 protein. The sample consists of approximately 120,000 distinct CDR3 sequences, 15% of them appearing once. V shed 2 bases and J shed 0 bases, with 28 bases lying between them. Looked up from germline, CDR1 is SGHVS and CDR2 is FQNEAQ. This CDR3 has 21 residues. The source is an adult who was a healthcare worker with PCR-confirmed SARS-CoV-2 infection or an uninfected control (not recorded which). V gene TRBV7-8 combines with J gene TRBJ1-2; TRBD1 is a possible D gene (5 bases). The sample comprised whole blood. CDR3 loop: CASSLRSIRPAVPTANYGYTF. CDR3 bases: TGTGCCAGCAGCTTAAGGTCTATTAGGCCGGCTGTGCCGACAGCTAACTATGGCTACACCTTC.